Shown below are 18 T cell receptor beta chains from a single sample sequenced in a study of OX40 agonist ivuxolimab in advanced cancers. The assay was immunoSEQ multiplex PCR, and TCRdb's table has in-frame clones only and misses some. The repertoire holds around 80,000 clones, with around 90% as singletons. The material sequenced was CD4+ or CD8+ T cells sorted from blood, taken in a trial of the OX40 agonist ivuxolimab. These receptors all stem from an adult with an advanced solid tumor such as melanoma, head and neck, liver or kidney cancer.

The rearrangement joins TRBV7-8 to TRBJ1-1; D is undetermined. CDR3 size: 13 residues. The V end was cut by 5 bases, the J end by 1 base, with 8 bases between. Germline V gives CDR1 SGHVS, CDR2 FQNEAQ. The CDR3 reads CASSRKRNTEAFF. The CDR3 region has the DNA TGTGCCAGCAGCCGGAAAAGGAACACTGAAGCTTTCTTT.

In its sample, this clone was seen once. The rearrangement joins TRBV10-3 to TRBJ2-3; 12 positions match TRBD2. J lost 6 bases, V lost 6 bases, and 7 bases had no gene match. The germline V gene encodes CDR1 ENHRY and CDR2 SYGVKD. The CDR3 loop spans 15 amino acids. The CDR3 sequence: CAIRSLGTSGDTQYF. The DNA of the CDR3 is TGTGCCATCAGGAGCCTGGGGACTAGCGGGGATACGCAGTATTTT.

The CDR3 region has the DNA TGTGCCAGCAGTGGACTAGCGGGGTTCGAGACCCAGTACTTC. This sequence encodes CASSGLAGFETQYF. This chain links TRBV2 with TRBJ2-5; TRBD2 matches 11 bases. This CDR3 has 14 amino acids. J gave up 5 bases and V 4 bases, and 3 bases lay outside the gene matches. Germline CDR1 is SNHLY and CDR2 is FYNNEI.

The rearrangement joins TRBV7-9 to TRBJ2-2, with unresolved D. V was clipped by 6 bases and J by 6 bases, with 11 bases between them. CDR1 and CDR2 from the germline V gene are SEHNR and FQNEAQ (reference sequence). This CDR3 is built from 13 residues. DNA for the CDR3: TGTGCCAGCAGTTCCCCCTTTGCCGGGGAGCTGTTTTTT. Translating gives CASSSPFAGELFF.

This clone has only one observation. V is TRBV6-5 and J is TRBJ1-2, with 8 bases fitting TRBD1. The germline V gene has CDR1 MNHEY and CDR2 SVGAGI. The trim removed 5 bases at V and 5 bases at J, leaving 7 bases unmatched. This CDR3 has 14 residues. The CDR3: CASSPIGQGYGYTF. The DNA of the CDR3 is TGTGCCAGCAGTCCCATCGGACAGGGTTATGGCTACACCTTC.

Comments on this clone: Other DNA sequences of this sample code for an identical CDR3. V is TRBV2 and J is TRBJ1-5; D unclear. From germline, CDR1 is SNHLY and CDR2 FYNNEI. The CDR3 is made up of 15 amino acids. Trimming removed 2 bases from V and 0 bases from J, with 8 bases in between. CDR3 loop: CASSEYSYSNQPQHF. The CDR3 nucleotides read TGTGCCAGCAGTGAATACAGTTATAGCAATCAGCCCCAGCATTTT.

V and J are TRBV27 and TRBJ1-1, with 8 nucleotides matching TRBD1. In germline, CDR1 is MNHEY, CDR2 SMNVEV (reference sequence). The J segment lost 10 bases and the V segment lost 4 bases, leaving 11 bases of the junction unmatched. The CDR3 extends over 14 amino acids. As DNA, the CDR3 is TGTGCCAGCAGTTCAACCCCAGGGGGCGAAGGAGCTTTCTTT. Its protein product is CASSSTPGGEGAFF.

This clone was recorded only once. V and J are TRBV11-2 and TRBJ2-2; D call uncertain. The CDR3 is 14 residues long. Germline CDR1 SGHAT, CDR2 FQNNGV. V was cut by 3 bases and J by 7 bases, with 12 bases left in between. CDR3 in amino acids: CASSFSWTVGELFF. Written as DNA, the CDR3 is TGTGCCAGCAGCTTTTCGTGGACCGTCGGGGAGCTGTTTTTT.

The rearrangement links TRBV7-9 to TRBJ1-1; D is unclear. V was trimmed by 2 bases and J by 10 bases, leaving 17 bases between them. Germline-derived CDR1 and CDR2 are SEHNR and FQNEAQ (reference sequence). CDR3 size: 14 residues. The CDR3 sequence is CASSLSYGGEGAFF. The CDR3 nucleotides are TGTGCCAGCAGCTTATCATATGGAGGAGAGGGAGCTTTCTTT.

This clone was counted only a few times. This rearrangement joins TRBV7-9 to TRBJ1-5, with TRBD1 as a possible D gene (5 bases). The CDR3 has 12 residues. The germline V gene encodes CDR1 SEHNR and CDR2 FQNEAQ (reference sequence). Deletions cut 4 bases from V and 7 bases from J, with 8 bases between. The CDR3 sequence is CASSWDGQPQHF. The CDR3 nucleotides read TGTGCCAGCAGCTGGGACGGGCAGCCCCAGCATTTT. The whole variable domain, filled in from reference TRBV7-9 and TRBJ1-5, reads DTGVSQNPRHKITKRGQNVTFRCDPISEHNRLYWYRQTLGQGPEFLTYFQNEAQLEKSRLLSDRFSAERPKGSFSTLEIQRTEQGDSAMYLCASSWDGQPQHFGDGTRLSIL.

The V call is TRBV6-5, the J call TRBJ2-7; TRBD1 agrees at 8 bases. Germline V gene lookup returns CDR1 MNHEY and CDR2 SVGAGI. The CDR3 extends over 14 amino acids. Trimming cost V 6 bases and J 5 bases; bases outside gene matches: 9. CDR3 in DNA: TGTGCCAGCAGAACGGGACAGGCAGCCAACGAGCAGTACTTC. Amino acids: CASRTGQAANEQYF.

The gene calls are TRBV27 and TRBJ2-4; 9 nucleotides agree with TRBD2. Germline lookup yields CDR1 MNHEY and CDR2 SMNVEV (reference sequence). The CDR3 consists of 14 residues. The V and J ends lost 5 bases and 7 bases, in that order; junction bases with no gene match: 6. The CDR3 reads CASSTISGSNIQYF. The CDR3 DNA is TGTGCCAGCAGTACCATTAGCGGGAGTAACATTCAGTACTTC.

This clone was counted a single time. V and J are TRBV5-6 and TRBJ2-7; tentatively, D is TRBD2 (6 bases). Germline CDR1 and CDR2: SGHDT and YYEEEE. This CDR3 contains 15 residues. V gave up 0 bases and J gave up 4 bases, with 14 bases separating them. This CDR3 is CASSLAAGTGYEQYF. The CDR3 region has the DNA TGTGCCAGCAGCTTGGCGGCGGGAACTGGGTACGAGCAGTACTTC.

Notes on this clone: The junction shows a germline mismatch at one end, possibly a read error. The chain has TRBV5-3 and TRBJ2-5; 9 bases fit TRBD2. The end of the DNA is better explained by TRBJ2-7, so the J call may be wrong. TRBV5-3 belongs to the ORF category, with a function that is uncertain. The length of the CDR3 is 15 residues. The CDR3 loop reads CASSLAGTSSHEQYF. CDR3 DNA: TGTGCCAGCAGCTTGGCCGGGACTAGCTCCCACGAGCAGTACTTC.

The chain couples TRBV6-6 to TRBJ2-7, with D possibly being TRBD1 (6 bases). Trimming cost V 5 bases and J 5 bases, with 16 bases left between them. The CDR3 contains 14 residues. The germline V gene has CDR1 MNHNY and CDR2 SVGAGI (reference sequence). The CDR3 region has the DNA TGTGCCAGCAGTCACGGGACACCGGCTAACGAGCAGTACTTC. Amino acids: CASSHGTPANEQYF.

The chain couples TRBV27 to TRBJ2-7; TRBD2 might be the D (6 bases). The CDR3 has 15 residues. V was clipped by 6 bases and J by 0 bases, with 15 bases between them. The germline V gene has CDR1 MNHEY and CDR2 SMNVEV (reference sequence). The CDR3, as DNA: TGTGCCAGCAGCCTAACTAGCAGATACTCCTACGAGCAGTACTTC. Protein product: CASSLTSRYSYEQYF.

In nucleotides, the CDR3 is TGCGCCAGCTGGGGGACAGACTACAATGAGCAGTTCTTC. Its translation: CASWGTDYNEQFF. V is TRBV5-1 and J is TRBJ2-1, with 7 bases fitting TRBD1. The CDR3 loop spans 13 amino acids. The germline V gene has CDR1 SGHRS and CDR2 YFSETQ. Trimming at V came to 7 bases and at J to 3 bases, leaving 4 bases not matched to a gene.

This chain uses TRBV5-1 with TRBJ2-7; 7 nucleotides line up with TRBD1. The CDR3 runs to 15 residues. J lost 2 bases, V lost 4 bases, and 9 bases had no gene match. Looked up from germline, CDR1 is SGHRS and CDR2 is YFSETQ. The CDR3 DNA is TGCGCCAGCAGCCAGGACGGGACAGCTCCCTACGAGCAGTACTTC. Its translation: CASSQDGTAPYEQYF.